The 17 T cell receptor beta chains below were found in one sample sequenced in a study of blood T cell repertoires in COVID-19. Using immunoSEQ multiplex PCR, the repertoire was profiled, and TCRdb retains in-frame clones only, with some absent. Of about 240,000 clones listed, 82% are singletons. The sample consisted of peripheral blood. Every receptor here comes from a woman aged 55-70 years with active or convalescent COVID-19.

This clone was recorded only once. The CDR3 spells CAVHDITTEKLFF. DNA of the CDR3: TGTGCCGTACACGACATTACCACTGAAAAACTGTTTTTT. This sequence joins TRBV5-4 and TRBJ1-4; D is uncertain. The CDR3 sequence is 13 residues long. The V end was cut by 10 bases, the J end by 7 bases, with 17 bases between. Germline lookup yields CDR1 SGHNT and CDR2 YYREEE (reference sequence).

This clone has just a few counts. V usage is TRBV19 and J usage is TRBJ1-5; D is uncertain. Germline lookup yields CDR1 LNHDA and CDR2 SQIVND (reference sequence). V shed 5 bases and J shed 6 bases, with 14 bases lying between them. The length of the CDR3 is 14 residues. The CDR3 DNA reads TGTGCCAGTAGTGCGGGGATACAAGGTCAGCCCCAGCATTTT. Its translation is CASSAGIQGQPQHF.

The chain employs TRBV27 and TRBJ1-2; possible D gene TRBD1, 5 bases. Germline CDR1 is MNHEY and CDR2 is SMNVEV (reference sequence). Deletions cut 3 bases from V and 0 bases from J, with 11 bases between. The CDR3 is made up of 15 amino acids. The CDR3 loop is CASSLRSGANYGYTF. In nucleotides, the CDR3 is TGTGCCAGCAGTTTGCGATCGGGGGCTAACTATGGCTACACCTTC.

The sample holds a few counts of this clone. The rearrangement links TRBV5-8 to TRBJ2-7; 9 bases align to TRBD1. The CDR3 sequence is 15 residues long. V lost 4 bases and J lost 4; bases outside the gene matches: 9. Germline V gene sequence: CDR1 SGHTS, CDR2 YDEGEE. In DNA, the CDR3 is TGTGCCAGCAGCATCTCCGGGACAGGGAGTTACGAGCAGTACTTC. Translating gives CASSISGTGSYEQYF.

The rearrangement uses TRBV5-4 and TRBJ2-1; 13 bases are a match to TRBD2. V trimming: 0 bases; J trimming: 6 bases; junction bases outside the gene matches: 3. The V gene's germline CDR1 is SGHNT and CDR2 YYREEE (reference sequence). CDR3 size: 16 residues. Here the CDR3 DNA reads TGTGCCAGCAGCTTGGAACTAGCGGGGGGGCGCAATGAGCAGTTCTTC. Protein sequence: CASSLELAGGRNEQFF.

This chain connects TRBV6-5 to TRBJ1-3, with D possibly TRBD1 on 5 matching bases. In germline, CDR1 is MNHEY, CDR2 SVGAGI. Trimming stripped 11 bases from V and 4 bases from J, with 18 bases between. The CDR3 contains 14 residues. In DNA, the CDR3 is TGTGCCGCTGAAGAGGAGGGGATCGGAAACACCATATATTTT. Protein product: CAAEEEGIGNTIYF.

This chain joins TRBV4-1 and TRBJ1-1; 7 bases fit TRBD1. The CDR3 has 14 residues. CDR1 is MGHRA, CDR2 YSYEKL, per germline. V was clipped by 2 bases and J by 4 bases; unmatched bases: 4. The CDR3 is CASSQWTGGTEAFF. In nucleotides, the CDR3 is TGCGCCAGCAGCCAATGGACAGGAGGCACTGAAGCTTTCTTT.

This clone appeared a few times. The V and J genes are TRBV19 and TRBJ2-2, with D uncertain. Germline V gives CDR1 LNHDA, CDR2 SQIVND (reference sequence). The CDR3 spans 15 residues. The V and J ends lost 3 bases and 7 bases respectively, with 15 bases between them. The CDR3 sequence: CASSIWQVTGGELFF. The DNA for the CDR3 is TGTGCCAGTAGTATCTGGCAGGTGACCGGCGGGGAGCTGTTTTTT.

V usage is TRBV5-1 and J usage is TRBJ1-2; D not resolved. Germline V lookup: CDR1 SGHRS, CDR2 YFSETQ. Trimming pared 1 base from V and 0 bases from J, leaving 10 bases between. The CDR3 covers 15 residues. CDR3 sequence (DNA): TGCGCCAGCAGCTTGCGGCAGGCCACTAACTATGGCTACACCTTC. It codes for CASSLRQATNYGYTF.

V and J are TRBV6-5 and TRBJ1-2; the match to TRBD1 covers 11 bases. The ends lost 2 bases at V and 9 bases at J; junction bases unmatched: 5. The CDR3 consists of 14 residues. CDR1 is MNHEY, CDR2 SVGAGI, per germline. Here the CDR3 reads CASSYTGQGASYTF. The CDR3 nucleotides are TGTGCCAGCAGTTACACAGGACAGGGGGCGAGCTACACCTTC.

This clone came up a few times. The gene calls are TRBV5-8 and TRBJ2-3; maybe TRBD2 (5 bases). Germline CDR1 reads SGHTS; CDR2 reads YDEGEE. Trimming took off 0 bases at V and 3 bases at J, with 17 bases between the two ends. The CDR3 runs 17 residues. CDR3 sequence: CASSLGHTRSGTDTQYF. The CDR3 DNA is TGTGCCAGCAGCTTGGGACATACTAGGTCGGGGACAGATACGCAGTATTTT.

The J gene is TRBJ1-1, the V gene TRBV12-3 or TRBV12-4; 7 bases are a match to TRBD1. The CDR3 contains 11 residues. The J segment lost 11 bases and the V segment lost 3 bases, leaving 3 bases of the junction unmatched. The CDR3 region has the DNA TGTGCCAGCAGTTTTACAGGGGTGGCTTTCTTT. Protein: CASSFTGVAFF.

The gene calls are TRBV19 and TRBJ2-7, with 7 bases that match TRBD1. Losses at the gene ends were 4 bases for V and 6 bases for J; bases not matched to a gene: 6. CDR1 is LNHDA and CDR2 is SQIVND in the germline V gene (reference sequence). The CDR3 contains 13 residues. The CDR3 is CASSTSRDSEQYF. As DNA, the CDR3 is TGTGCCAGTAGTACTTCCCGGGACAGCGAGCAGTACTTC.

The J gene is TRBJ2-1, the V gene TRBV7-2; 9 positions match TRBD1. Trimming removed 1 base from V and 6 bases from J; junction bases left unmatched: 1. Germline lookup yields CDR1 SGHTA and CDR2 FQGNSA. CDR3 length: 14 amino acids. The CDR3 DNA follows: TGTGCCAGCAGCTTAGGGGGACAGGGCAATGAGCAGTTCTTC. Protein sequence: CASSLGGQGNEQFF.

About this clone: Other DNA sequences in this sample translate to the same CDR3. The V and J genes are TRBV11-2 and TRBJ2-7; no reliable D call. CDR1 and CDR2 (germline): SGHAT, FQNNGV. The germline V and J ends were trimmed by 4 bases and 4 bases, with 5 bases remaining between them. The CDR3 is made up of 11 amino acids. Here the CDR3 reads CASSSAYEQYF. CDR3 bases: TGTGCCAGCAGCTCTGCGTACGAGCAGTACTTC.

The rearrangement joins TRBV18 to TRBJ1-1, with 7 bases aligning to TRBD1. Germline loops: CDR1 KGHSH, CDR2 LQKENI. V lost 3 bases, J lost 3 bases, and 4 bases stayed unmatched. This CDR3 is built from 14 residues. The CDR3 DNA follows: TGTGCCAGCTCACCTACAGGGGTGTACACTGAAGCTTTCTTT. Translated, it gives CASSPTGVYTEAFF.

This chain connects TRBV4-1 to TRBJ1-6, with TRBD1 matching over 11 bases. The CDR3 runs to 18 residues. Germline CDR1 is MGHRA and CDR2 is YSYEKL. V lost 4 bases to trimming and J lost 6 bases; unmatched junction nucleotides: 11. Here the CDR3 reads CASSPGMGQGGINSPLHF. The CDR3 bases are TGCGCCAGCAGCCCGGGAATGGGACAGGGGGGAATTAATTCACCCCTCCACTTT.